This T cell receptor beta chain appears in the sequencing data of a study of T cells in women clearing cervical HPV infection. Study-level background: Control women cleared a single incident HPV16 infection within 12 months. For cases, blood was sampled a median about 160 days after lesion detection, interquartile range roughly 80 to 230 days.

Using immunoSEQ multiplex PCR, the repertoire was profiled, and TCRdb retains in-frame clones only, with some absent. In total, the table holds roughly 34,000 clones. Comments on this clone: At one boundary the junction diverges from the germline segment, which might be a read error. The read ends 3 residues early relative to the CDR3; the germline J gene fills the gap.

The V gene's germline CDR1 is SSHAT and CDR2 FNYEAQ (reference sequence). This CDR3 comprises 16 residues. The sequencing input was blood buffy coat. The sequence was collected from a woman between 18 and 69 years old with a cervical HPV16 infection that either progressed to CIN3+ or cleared (not recorded which). This chain joins TRBV7-7 and TRBJ2-5, with D hard to call. The CDR3 loop is CASSLEGGRPQETQYF. The sequenced CDR3 bases are TGTGCTAGCAGCTTAGAAGGCGGCAGACCCCAAGAGACC.